The text below deals with one TCR beta chain. Its antigen is not identified. This entry belongs to a study of vaccination and CD4 T cells after COVID-19. Study details: The cells in question were stimulated using overlapping spike peptides derived from SARS-CoV-2, HCoV-NL63, HCoV-OC43 and HCoV-229E.

Oncomine TCR Beta short-read sequencing was applied to DNA from cultured CD4+ T cells. TCRdb ran MiXCR on the PCR reads and lists one entry per CDR3 protein. Altogether about 21,000 distinct CDR3 sequences are present, around 50% being singletons, with the ten largest covering 9%. Treatment given: roughly ten-day PBMC culture with coronavirus spike peptide pools or control peptides (ViraFEST assay). Positivity by PCR occurred from March to December 2020, a period that predated US Alpha, Beta and Delta variants. These CD4+ T cells came from roughly 9-day cultures by negative selection. CDR1 and CDR2 from the germline V gene are SGHVS and FQNEAQ. Trimming took off 5 bases at V and 10 bases at J, with 21 bases between the two ends. The CDR3 has 15 amino acids.

The genes are TRBV7-8 and TRBJ2-1; TRBD2 is a possible D gene (8 bases). This TCR was recovered from a human donor who had recovered from COVID-19. The sequencing input was CD4+ T cells from blood, cultured in vitro. The CDR3 DNA sequence: TGTGCCAGCAGCGTTTCGGGACTAGGGGACAGAGAGCAGTTCTTC. As protein: CASSVSGLGDREQFF. The whole variable domain, remainder taken from reference TRBV7-8 and TRBJ2-1, is GAGVSQSPRYKVAKRGQDVALRCDPISGHVSLFWYQQALGQGPEFLTYFQNEAQLDKSGLPSDRFFAERPEGSVSTLKIQRTQQEDSAVYLCASSVSGLGDREQFFGPGTRLTVL.